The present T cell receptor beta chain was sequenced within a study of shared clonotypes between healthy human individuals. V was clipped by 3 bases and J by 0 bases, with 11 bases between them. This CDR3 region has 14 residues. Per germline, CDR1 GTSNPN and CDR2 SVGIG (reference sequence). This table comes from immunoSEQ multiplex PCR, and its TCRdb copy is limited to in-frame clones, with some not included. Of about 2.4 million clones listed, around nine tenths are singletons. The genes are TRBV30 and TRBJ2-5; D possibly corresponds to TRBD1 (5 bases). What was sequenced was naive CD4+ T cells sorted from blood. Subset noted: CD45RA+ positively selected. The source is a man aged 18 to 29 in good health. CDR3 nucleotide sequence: TGTGCCTGGAGCGTCGCAGGGAACCAAGAGACCCAGTACTTC. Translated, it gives CAWSVAGNQETQYF.